The sequence of this T cell receptor (beta chain) was determined in a study of memory CD4+ T cells and cytomegalovirus serostatus. Overall study: Of the healthy Belgian adults, several were CMV seropositive and around 22 seronegative. Study-level points and caveats: Repertoires predicted CMV serostatus with median bootstrapped AUC of approximately 0.94.

Sequencing used immunoSEQ multiplex PCR; TCRdb keeps in-frame clones, though not all of them. Among about 82,000 clones listed, less than 90% were seen once. A note on this clone: Its antigen remains unknown.

The sort gate was single viable CD3+CD4+CD8-CD45RO+ cells for memory CD4+ T cells. The germline V and J ends were trimmed by 7 bases and 0 bases, with 15 bases remaining between them. CDR3 length equals 16 residues. Germline values: CDR1 SGHNT, CDR2 YENEEA. This chain connects TRBV11-3 to TRBJ2-2, with D perhaps being TRBD1 or TRBD2 (5 bases each). Specimen: memory CD4+ T cells from blood. The source is an adult in good health and CMV-seronegative. The CDR3 reads CASTPGGGSNTGELFF. DNA of the CDR3: TGTGCCAGCACCCCAGGTGGGGGATCGAACACCGGGGAGCTGTTTTTT.